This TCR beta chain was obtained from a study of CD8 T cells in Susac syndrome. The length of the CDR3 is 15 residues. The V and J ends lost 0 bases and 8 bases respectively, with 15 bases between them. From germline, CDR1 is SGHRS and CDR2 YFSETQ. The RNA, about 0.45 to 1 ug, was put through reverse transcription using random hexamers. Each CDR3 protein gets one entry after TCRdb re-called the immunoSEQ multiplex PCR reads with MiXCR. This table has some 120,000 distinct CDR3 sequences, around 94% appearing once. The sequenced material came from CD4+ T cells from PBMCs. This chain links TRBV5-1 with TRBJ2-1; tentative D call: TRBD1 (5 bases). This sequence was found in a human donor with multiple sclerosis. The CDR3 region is CASSLDGSRGDEQFF. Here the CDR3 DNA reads TGCGCCAGCAGCTTGGACGGGTCTAGGGGCGATGAGCAGTTCTTC.